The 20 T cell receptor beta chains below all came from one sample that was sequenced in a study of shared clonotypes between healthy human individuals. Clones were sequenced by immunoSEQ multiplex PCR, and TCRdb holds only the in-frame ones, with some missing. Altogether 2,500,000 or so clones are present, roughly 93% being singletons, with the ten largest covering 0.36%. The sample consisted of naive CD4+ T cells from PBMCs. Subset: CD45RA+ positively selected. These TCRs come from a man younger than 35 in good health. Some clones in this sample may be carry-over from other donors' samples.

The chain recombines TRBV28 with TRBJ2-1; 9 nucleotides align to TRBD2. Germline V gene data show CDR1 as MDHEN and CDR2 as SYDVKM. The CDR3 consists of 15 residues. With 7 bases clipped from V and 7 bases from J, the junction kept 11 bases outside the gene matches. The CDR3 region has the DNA TGTGCCAGCACCGGGAGTAGCGGGAGAGTTAATGAGCAGTTCTTC. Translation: CASTGSSGRVNEQFF.

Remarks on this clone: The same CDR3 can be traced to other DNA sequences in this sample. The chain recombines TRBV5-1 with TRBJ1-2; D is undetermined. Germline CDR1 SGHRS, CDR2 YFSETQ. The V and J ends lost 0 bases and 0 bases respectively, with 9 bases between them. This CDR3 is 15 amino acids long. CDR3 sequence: CASSLGQVANYGYTF. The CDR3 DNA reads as TGCGCCAGCAGCTTGGGTCAGGTAGCTAACTATGGCTACACCTTC. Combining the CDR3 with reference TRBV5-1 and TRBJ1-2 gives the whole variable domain KAGVTQTPRYLIKTRGQQVTLSCSPISGHRSVSWYQQTPGQGLQFLFEYFSETQRNKGNFPGRFSGRQFSNSRSEMNVSTLELGDSALYLCASSLGQVANYGYTFGSGTRLTVV.

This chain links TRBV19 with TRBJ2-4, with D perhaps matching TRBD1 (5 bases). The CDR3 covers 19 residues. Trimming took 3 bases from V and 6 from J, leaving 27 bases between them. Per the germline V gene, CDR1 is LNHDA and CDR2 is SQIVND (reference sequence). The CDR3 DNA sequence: TGTGCCAGTAGTATCCGAAAAAAGGGGCTAGGGGCCGTTTCAAACATTCAGTACTTC. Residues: CASSIRKKGLGAVSNIQYF. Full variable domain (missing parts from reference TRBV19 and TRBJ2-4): DGGITQSPKYLFRKEGQNVTLSCEQNLNHDAMYWYRQDPGQGLRLIYYSQIVNDFQKGDIAEGYSVSREKKESFPLTVTSAQKNPTAFYLCASSIRKKGLGAVSNIQYFGAGTRLSVL.

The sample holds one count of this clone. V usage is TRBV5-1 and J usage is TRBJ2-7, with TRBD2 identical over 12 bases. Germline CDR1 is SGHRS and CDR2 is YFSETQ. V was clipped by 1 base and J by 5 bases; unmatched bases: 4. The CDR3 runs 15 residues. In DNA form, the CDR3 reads TGCGCCAGCAGCTTGCTAGCGGGAGGGCTCAACGAGCAGTACTTC. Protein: CASSLLAGGLNEQYF.

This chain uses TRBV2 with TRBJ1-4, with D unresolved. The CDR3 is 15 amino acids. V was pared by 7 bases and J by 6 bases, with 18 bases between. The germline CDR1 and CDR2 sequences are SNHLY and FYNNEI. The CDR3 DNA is TGTGCCAGCACCATGACCTGGGGAACCTATGAAAAACTGTTTTTT. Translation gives CASTMTWGTYEKLFF. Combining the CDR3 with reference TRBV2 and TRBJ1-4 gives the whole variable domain EPEVTQTPSHQVTQMGQEVILRCVPISNHLYFYWYRQILGQKVEFLVSFYNNEISEKSEIFDDQFSVERPDGSNFTLKIRSTKLEDSAMYFCASTMTWGTYEKLFFGSGTQLSVL.

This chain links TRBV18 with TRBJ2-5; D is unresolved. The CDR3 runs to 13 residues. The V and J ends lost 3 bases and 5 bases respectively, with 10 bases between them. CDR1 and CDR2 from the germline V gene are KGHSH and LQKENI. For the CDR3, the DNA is TGTGCCAGCTCACCGCCCATCTCGGAGACCCAGTACTTC. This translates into CASSPPISETQYF.

CDR3 nucleotide sequence: TGTGCCAGCAGGTATACAGCGGGAGGGGCCGAGACCCAGTACTTC. Translation: CASRYTAGGAETQYF. This chain joins TRBV5-4 and TRBJ2-5, with 10 nucleotides matching TRBD2. CDR3 size: 15 residues. V lost 5 bases, J lost 5 bases, and 9 bases stayed unmatched. CDR1 and CDR2 (germline): SGHNT, YYREEE (reference sequence).

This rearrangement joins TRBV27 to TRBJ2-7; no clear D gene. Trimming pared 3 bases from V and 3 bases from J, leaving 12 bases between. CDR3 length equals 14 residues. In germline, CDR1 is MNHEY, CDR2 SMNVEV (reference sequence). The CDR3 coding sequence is TGTGCCAGCAGTTTCGATCACACCTTCTACGAGCAGTACTTC. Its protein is CASSFDHTFYEQYF.

The CDR3 DNA is TGTGCCAGCAGTGCCGCCGGGCCCCCAATGGGAGAGACCCAGTACTTC. Its translation: CASSAAGPPMGETQYF. This chain connects TRBV5-5 to TRBJ2-5, with D uncertain. CDR1 is SGHKS, CDR2 YYEKEE, per germline (reference sequence). V was cut by 5 bases and J by 4 bases, with 21 bases left in between. The CDR3 loop spans 16 amino acids.

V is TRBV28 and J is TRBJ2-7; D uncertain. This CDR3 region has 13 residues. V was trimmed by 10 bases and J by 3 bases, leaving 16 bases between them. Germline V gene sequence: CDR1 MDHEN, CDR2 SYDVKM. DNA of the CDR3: TGTGCCACCGCAGGCTTTCCTCACTACGAGCAGTACTTC. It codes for CATAGFPHYEQYF.

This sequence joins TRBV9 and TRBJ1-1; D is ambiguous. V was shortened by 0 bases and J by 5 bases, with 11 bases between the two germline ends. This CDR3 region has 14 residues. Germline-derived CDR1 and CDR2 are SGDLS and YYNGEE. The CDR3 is CASSVATRSTEAFF. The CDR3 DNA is TGTGCCAGCAGCGTAGCTACACGGTCGACTGAAGCTTTCTTT. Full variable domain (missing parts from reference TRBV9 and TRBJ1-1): DSGVTQTPKHLITATGQRVTLRCSPRSGDLSVYWYQQSLDQGLQFLIQYYNGEERAKGNILERFSAQQFPDLHSELNLSSLELGDSALYFCASSVATRSTEAFFGQGTRLTVV.

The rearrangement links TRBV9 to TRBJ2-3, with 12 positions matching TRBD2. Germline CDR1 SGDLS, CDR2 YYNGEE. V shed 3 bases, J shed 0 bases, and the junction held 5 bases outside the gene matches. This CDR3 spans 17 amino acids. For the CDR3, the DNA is TGTGCCAGCAGCGACCCCGGACTAGCGGGGAGCACAGATACGCAGTATTTT. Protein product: CASSDPGLAGSTDTQYF.

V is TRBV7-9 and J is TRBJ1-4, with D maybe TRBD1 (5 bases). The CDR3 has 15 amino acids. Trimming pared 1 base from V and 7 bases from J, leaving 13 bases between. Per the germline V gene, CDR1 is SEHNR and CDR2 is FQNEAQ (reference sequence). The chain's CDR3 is CASSLGVPGGEKLFF. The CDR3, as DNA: TGTGCCAGCAGCTTAGGGGTACCGGGGGGTGAAAAACTGTTTTTT.

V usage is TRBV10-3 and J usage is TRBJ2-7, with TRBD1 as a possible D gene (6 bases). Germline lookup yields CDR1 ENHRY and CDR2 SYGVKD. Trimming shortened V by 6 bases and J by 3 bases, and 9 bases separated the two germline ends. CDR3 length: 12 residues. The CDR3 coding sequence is TGTGCCATCAGGCAACAGGGCTACGAGCAGTACTTC. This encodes CAIRQQGYEQYF.

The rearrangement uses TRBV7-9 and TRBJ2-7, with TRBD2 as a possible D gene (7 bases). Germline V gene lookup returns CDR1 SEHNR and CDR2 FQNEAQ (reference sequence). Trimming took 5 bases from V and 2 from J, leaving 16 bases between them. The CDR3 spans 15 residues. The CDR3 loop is CASSPWEGHAYEQYF. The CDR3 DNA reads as TGTGCCAGCAGCCCATGGGAGGGACATGCCTACGAGCAGTACTTC.

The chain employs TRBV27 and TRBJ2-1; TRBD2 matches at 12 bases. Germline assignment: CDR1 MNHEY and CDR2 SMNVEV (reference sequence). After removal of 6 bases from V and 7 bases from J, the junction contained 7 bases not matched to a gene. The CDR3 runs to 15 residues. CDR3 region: CASRLTSGRKNEQFF. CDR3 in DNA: TGTGCCAGCAGGCTAACTAGCGGGAGGAAAAATGAGCAGTTCTTC.

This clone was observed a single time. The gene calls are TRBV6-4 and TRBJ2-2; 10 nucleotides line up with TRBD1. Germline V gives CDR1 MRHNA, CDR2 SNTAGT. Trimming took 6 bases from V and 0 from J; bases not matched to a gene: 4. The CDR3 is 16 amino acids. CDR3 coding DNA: TGTGCCAGCAGGGGACAGGGGACCCCGAACACCGGGGAGCTGTTTTTT. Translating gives CASRGQGTPNTGELFF.

CDR3 loop: CASSLWQGNTEAFF. The CDR3 DNA reads TGTGCCAGCAGCTTATGGCAGGGGAACACTGAAGCTTTCTTT. This chain links TRBV11-2 with TRBJ1-1; TRBD1 might be the D (5 bases). The CDR3 consists of 14 residues. V lost 2 bases, J lost 1 base, and 8 bases lay in between. Germline V gene data show CDR1 as SGHAT and CDR2 as FQNNGV.

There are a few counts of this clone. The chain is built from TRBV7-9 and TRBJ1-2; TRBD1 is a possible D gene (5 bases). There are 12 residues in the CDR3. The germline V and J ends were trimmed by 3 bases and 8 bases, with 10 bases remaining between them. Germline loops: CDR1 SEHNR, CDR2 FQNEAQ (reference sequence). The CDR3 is CASSLGLEGYTF. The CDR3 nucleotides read TGTGCCAGCAGCTTGGGACTTGAGGGCTACACCTTC.

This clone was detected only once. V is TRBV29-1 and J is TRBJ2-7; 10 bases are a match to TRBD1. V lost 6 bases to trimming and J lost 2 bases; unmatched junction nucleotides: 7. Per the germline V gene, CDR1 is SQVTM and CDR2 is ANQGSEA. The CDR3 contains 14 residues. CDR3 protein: CSVGRDRGAYEQYF. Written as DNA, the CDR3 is TGCAGCGTCGGCCGGGACAGGGGTGCCTACGAGCAGTACTTC.